The 21 T cell receptor beta chains listed next were all sequenced from one sample in a study of OX40 agonist ivuxolimab in advanced cancers. Library construction relied on the immunoSEQ multiplex PCR assay. TCRdb provides this immuneACCESS table in a form limited to in-frame rearrangements. Some clones are lacking; in checked studies, under half of them reflect an unresolved V gene, and why the rest are absent is not known. Across this sample there are some 74,000 clones, with approximately 87% seen only once. The ten largest clones take up roughly 0.98% of the sample. The specimen was CD4+ or CD8+ T cells sorted from blood, collected in a trial of the OX40 agonist ivuxolimab. All receptors come from an adult with an advanced solid tumor such as melanoma, head and neck, liver or kidney cancer.

Only one count was recorded for this clone. This chain connects TRBV27 to TRBJ2-3; D not resolved. The germline CDR1 and CDR2 sequences are MNHEY and SMNVEV (reference sequence). Trimming shortened V by 3 bases and J by 9 bases, and 13 bases separated the two germline ends. This CDR3 is built from 13 residues. The CDR3 nucleotides read TGTGCCAGCAGTTTCCCCTTAGCTAACACGCAGTATTTT. Translation gives CASSFPLANTQYF.

The V gene is TRBV4-1, the J gene TRBJ1-1; a weak D match, TRBD1 (5 bases). This CDR3 comprises 14 residues. Deletions cut 1 base from V and 0 bases from J, with 6 bases between. Germline CDR1 reads MGHRA; CDR2 reads YSYEKL. The CDR3 loop reads CASSQVGLNTEAFF. The CDR3 nucleotides read TGCGCCAGCAGCCAAGTGGGGCTGAACACTGAAGCTTTCTTT.

V and J are TRBV5-8 and TRBJ2-2; D unresolved. Germline values: CDR1 SGHTS, CDR2 YDEGEE. This CDR3 comprises 15 residues. The ends were cut back, 0 bases at V and 0 bases at J, with 6 bases in the middle. CDR3 nucleotide sequence: TGTGCCAGCAGCTTGGCCCAGACGAACACCGGGGAGCTGTTTTTT. This sequence encodes CASSLAQTNTGELFF.

The chain couples TRBV21-1 to TRBJ1-2; TRBD1 reflects the table's D call only, with no check against the DNA. TRBV21-1 is termed a pseudogene. The CDR3 spans 16 residues. The CDR3 region is CASSPLDRPANYGYTF. The CDR3 DNA reads TGTGCCAGCAGCCCCCTCGACAGACCAGCTAACTATGGCTACACCTTC.

The chain is built from TRBV19 and TRBJ2-1; 9 bases match TRBD2. The ends lost 5 bases at V and 5 bases at J; junction bases unmatched: 10. This CDR3 contains 16 residues. CDR1 LNHDA and CDR2 SQIVND come from the germline V gene (reference sequence). The CDR3 sequence: CASSHNSGRTHNEQFF. CDR3 DNA sequence: TGTGCCAGTAGTCACAATAGCGGGAGAACCCACAATGAGCAGTTCTTC.

The rearrangement uses TRBV11-3 and TRBJ2-2; 8 bases map to TRBD1. The germline V gene encodes CDR1 SGHNT and CDR2 YENEEA. The CDR3 sequence is 13 residues long. With 9 bases clipped from V and 6 bases from J, the junction kept 6 bases outside the gene matches. The CDR3 loop is CASQGALAGELFF. Here the CDR3 DNA reads TGTGCCAGTCAGGGGGCTCTTGCCGGGGAGCTGTTTTTT.

Here the CDR3 DNA reads TGTGCCAGCAGCTTGGAGGGACAGGGGGGCAATGAGCAGTTCTTC. Its protein product is CASSLEGQGGNEQFF. V is TRBV5-4 and J is TRBJ2-1, with TRBD1 identical over 11 bases. After removal of 0 bases from V and 6 bases from J, the junction contained 2 bases not matched to a gene. Germline CDR1 SGHNT, CDR2 YYREEE (reference sequence). The length of the CDR3 is 15 residues.

A remark on this clone: This may be a read error, as it is one base from a much larger clone. The rearrangement uses TRBV4-1 and TRBJ2-3; 12 bases are shared with TRBD2. J was trimmed by 3 bases and V by 5 bases; bases with no gene match: 6. Germline loops: CDR1 MGHRA, CDR2 YSYEKL. The CDR3 runs 16 residues. The CDR3 nucleotides read TGCGCCAGCAGCTTGATGACTAGCGGGAGTACAGATACGCAGTATTTT. It encodes CASSLMTSGSTDTQYF.

This sequence joins TRBV11-2 and TRBJ2-7; 9 bases line up with TRBD2. From germline, CDR1 is SGHAT and CDR2 FQNNGV. This CDR3 comprises 15 residues. V shed 1 base, J shed 3 bases, and the junction held 4 bases outside the gene matches. CDR3 sequence reads: CASSLVAGDFYEQYF. CDR3 DNA: TGTGCCAGCAGCTTAGTAGCGGGAGATTTCTACGAGCAGTACTTC.

V and J are TRBV2 and TRBJ2-2; 7 bases fit TRBD1. This CDR3 is built from 13 residues. Germline assignment: CDR1 SNHLY and CDR2 FYNNEI. J was trimmed by 1 base and V by 8 bases; bases with no gene match: 1. The CDR3 DNA reads as TGTGCCAGCCGGGACAGGAACACCGGGGAGCTGTTTTTT. Translating gives CASRDRNTGELFF.

This clone is a singleton in its sample. The chain links TRBV7-8 to TRBJ2-1; D remains unclear. CDR1 is SGHVS and CDR2 is FQNEAQ in the germline V gene. The CDR3 contains 16 residues. V gave up 5 bases and J gave up 3 bases, with 17 bases separating them. As DNA, the CDR3 is TGTGCCAGCAGCCCAAGGCGGCGGAGCTTCTACAATGAGCAGTTCTTC. Residues: CASSPRRRSFYNEQFF.

The genes are TRBV5-1 and TRBJ1-2; TRBD1 matches at 7 bases. The length of the CDR3 is 14 residues. In germline, CDR1 is SGHRS, CDR2 YFSETQ. V shed 6 bases and J 4 bases; nucleotides not matched to a gene: 9. CDR3: CASNFDGTAYGYTF. Written as DNA, the CDR3 is TGCGCCAGCAACTTTGACGGGACAGCCTATGGCTACACCTTC. Using reference TRBV5-1 and TRBJ1-2 for the parts outside the CDR3, the full variable domain is KAGVTQTPRYLIKTRGQQVTLSCSPISGHRSVSWYQQTPGQGLQFLFEYFSETQRNKGNFPGRFSGRQFSNSRSEMNVSTLELGDSALYLCASNFDGTAYGYTFGSGTRLTVV.

This rearrangement joins TRBV28 to TRBJ1-1, with TRBD1 matching 12 bases. V lost 0 bases to trimming and J lost 5 bases; unmatched junction nucleotides: 4. CDR3 size: 16 residues. Per germline, CDR1 MDHEN and CDR2 SYDVKM. The CDR3 spells CASSLWGQGAGTEAFF. CDR3 coding DNA: TGTGCCAGCAGTTTATGGGGACAGGGGGCAGGAACTGAAGCTTTCTTT.

This clone was seen more than once but under ten times. The chain uses TRBV29-1 and TRBJ2-3; 7 positions match TRBD2. Germline-derived CDR1 and CDR2 are SQVTM and ANQGSEA. V lost 5 bases and J lost 0; bases outside the gene matches: 8. This CDR3 is built from 15 residues. CDR3 nucleotide sequence: TGCAGCGTTCTCTCTCCACTAGCGAGCACAGATACGCAGTATTTT. This gives the protein CSVLSPLASTDTQYF.

This rearrangement joins TRBV25-1 to TRBJ1-2, with D possibly matching TRBD1 (5 bases). With 2 bases removed from V and 6 bases from J, the gap between germline ends came to 22 bases. The CDR3 sequence is 17 residues long. Germline V gene lookup returns CDR1 MGHDK and CDR2 SYGVNS. The CDR3 DNA follows: TGTGCCAGCAGTGAAATTGCGGGACCCAATCGGAGAGATGGCTACACCTTC. Its translation: CASSEIAGPNRRDGYTF.

This clone was seen only once. The chain has TRBV27 and TRBJ2-3, with 9 bases identical to TRBD2. J lost 7 bases, V lost 4 bases, and 6 bases had no gene match. CDR3 length: 14 amino acids. Germline CDR1 reads MNHEY; CDR2 reads SMNVEV (reference sequence). The CDR3 region has the DNA TGTGCCAGCAGTTCGGCTAGCGGGACTAATACGCAGTATTTT. Protein product: CASSSASGTNTQYF.

This sequence joins TRBV14 and TRBJ1-4; D not resolved. V lost 4 bases and J 3 bases, leaving 15 bases between the germline ends. Germline V CDR1 and CDR2: SGHDN, FVKESK. The CDR3 consists of 16 residues. This chain's CDR3 is CASSPISPGANEKLFF. In nucleotides, the CDR3 is TGTGCCAGCAGCCCCATATCCCCCGGGGCTAATGAAAAACTGTTTTTT.

The chain recombines TRBV7-9 with TRBJ1-3; no firm D call. The CDR3 length is 13 residues. Trimming removed 3 bases from V and 4 bases from J, with 7 bases in between. Germline-derived CDR1 and CDR2 are SEHNR and FQNEAQ (reference sequence). In nucleotides, the CDR3 is TGTGCCAGCAGCTTTAGCGGCGGAAACACCATATATTTT. Translated, it gives CASSFSGGNTIYF. Combining the CDR3 with reference TRBV7-9 and TRBJ1-3 gives the whole variable domain DTGVSQNPRHKITKRGQNVTFRCDPISEHNRLYWYRQTLGQGPEFLTYFQNEAQLEKSRLLSDRFSAERPKGSFSTLEIQRTEQGDSAMYLCASSFSGGNTIYFGEGSWLTVV.

The V call is TRBV28, the J call TRBJ1-4; D is ambiguous. This CDR3 is 14 amino acids long. CDR1 MDHEN and CDR2 SYDVKM come from the germline V gene. Between the trimmed V and J ends, which lost 3 bases and 8 bases, there was a span of 13 bases. This CDR3 reads CASSFEATREKLFF. In DNA, the CDR3 is TGTGCCAGCAGTTTCGAGGCCACACGGGAAAAACTGTTTTTT.

Only one count was recorded for this clone. This chain joins TRBV7-8 and TRBJ2-2; D gene unclear. Germline CDR1 SGHVS, CDR2 FQNEAQ. V lost 2 bases to trimming and J lost 6 bases, with 13 bases between them. The CDR3 has 15 amino acids. The CDR3 DNA follows: TGTGCCAGCAGCTTATTTGTGACGCCGGCCGGGGAGCTGTTTTTT. Translated, it gives CASSLFVTPAGELFF.

This chain uses TRBV27 with TRBJ1-4; 11 positions match TRBD1. Per the germline V gene, CDR1 is MNHEY and CDR2 is SMNVEV (reference sequence). The CDR3 contains 16 residues. Germline trimming cut 4 bases from V and 3 bases from J; bases unmatched to any gene: 4. CDR3 sequence (DNA): TGTGCCAGCAGTTGGGACAGGGGGATGGCTAATGAAAAACTGTTTTTT. Translating gives CASSWDRGMANEKLFF.